One sample yielded the 8 T cell receptor beta chains listed below, sequenced in a study of radiotherapy plus CTLA-4 blockade in lung cancer. Sequenced by immunoSEQ multiplex PCR; TCRdb stores in-frame clones only, minus some. The sample holds tens of thousands of clones, around four fifths seen once. The starting material was peripheral blood, obtained from a patient treated with radiotherapy plus ipilimumab. All receptors come from a human donor with non-small cell lung cancer that progressed on radiotherapy plus ipilimumab.

V usage is TRBV9 and J usage is TRBJ1-4, with TRBD1 as a possible D gene (5 bases). Germline lookup yields CDR1 SGDLS and CDR2 YYNGEE. Trimming took off 4 bases at V and 8 bases at J, with 18 bases between the two ends. This CDR3 comprises 15 residues. CDR3 residues: CASSTDSSPREKLFF. The CDR3 nucleotides read TGTGCCAGCAGCACTGACAGCTCACCCAGGGAAAAACTGTTTTTT.

A word on this clone: Germline and junction disagree at one end, which may indicate a read error. The rearrangement joins TRBV4-3 to TRBJ1-3; D unresolved. CDR3 length: 16 amino acids. Germline CDR1 LGHNA, CDR2 YSLEER. The CDR3 DNA reads TGCGCCAGCAGCCAAGTTCTGGGCGGATCTGGAAACACCATATTTTTT. This sequence encodes CASSQVLGGSGNTIFF.

The rearrangement joins TRBV9 to TRBJ2-3; D remains unclear. Germline V gene lookup returns CDR1 SGDLS and CDR2 YYNGEE. V lost 0 bases, J lost 5 bases, and 13 bases lay in between. There are 15 residues in the CDR3. CDR3 bases: TGTGCCAGCAGCGTAGGCACTCACGGCGGAGATACGCAGTATTTT. This translates into CASSVGTHGGDTQYF. The variable domain in full, with the rest retrieved from reference TRBV9 and TRBJ2-3, is DSGVTQTPKHLITATGQRVTLRCSPRSGDLSVYWYQQSLDQGLQFLIQYYNGEERAKGNILERFSAQQFPDLHSELNLSSLELGDSALYFCASSVGTHGGDTQYFGPGTRLTVL.

The J gene is TRBJ1-3, the V gene TRBV7-2, with D possibly being TRBD1 (5 bases). This CDR3 spans 17 amino acids. CDR1 is SGHTA, CDR2 FQGNSA, per germline. Trimming stripped 1 base from V and 0 bases from J, with 13 bases between. The CDR3 loop is CASSLVSTANSGNTIYF. The CDR3 region has the DNA TGTGCCAGCAGCTTAGTCTCGACAGCGAACTCTGGAAACACCATATATTTT.

This sequence joins TRBV28 and TRBJ2-7; TRBD1 might be the D (6 bases). This CDR3 is built from 15 residues. Trimming took off 1 base at V and 3 bases at J, with 13 bases between the two ends. Germline V gene sequence: CDR1 MDHEN, CDR2 SYDVKM. CDR3 region: CASSLSDPGVYEQYF. The CDR3 coding sequence is TGTGCCAGCAGTTTATCCGACCCAGGGGTCTACGAGCAGTACTTC.

The rearrangement links TRBV29-1 to TRBJ2-1; TRBD2 matches 10 bases. Germline assignment: CDR1 SQVTM and CDR2 ANQGSEA. The V and J ends lost 7 bases and 6 bases, in that order; junction bases with no gene match: 9. The CDR3 runs to 14 residues. CDR3 DNA: TGCAGCGGCCGAGGTACTAGCGGGGCCAATGAGCAGTTCTTC. Residues: CSGRGTSGANEQFF.

This clone has only a few counts. For the CDR3, the DNA is TGTGCCAGCAGCGCGGGACGGGTAGGGTATGGCTACACCTTC. It translates to CASSAGRVGYGYTF. The chain combines TRBV7-9 with TRBJ1-2; D is possibly TRBD1 (5 bases). This CDR3 has 14 amino acids. Between the trimmed V and J ends, which lost 5 bases and 5 bases, there was a span of 15 bases. Germline values: CDR1 SEHNR, CDR2 FQNEAQ (reference sequence). Supplemented by reference TRBV7-9 and TRBJ1-2, the full variable domain reads DTGVSQNPRHKITKRGQNVTFRCDPISEHNRLYWYRQTLGQGPEFLTYFQNEAQLEKSRLLSDRFSAERPKGSFSTLEIQRTEQGDSAMYLCASSAGRVGYGYTFGSGTRLTVV.

This chain uses TRBV27 with TRBJ1-5; D gene unclear. Germline CDR1 reads MNHEY; CDR2 reads SMNVEV (reference sequence). Trimming pared 3 bases from V and 0 bases from J, leaving 6 bases between. The CDR3 has 14 residues. DNA of the CDR3: TGTGCCAGCAGTTTTGGTGATAGCAATCAGCCCCAGCATTTT. It codes for CASSFGDSNQPQHF.